These T cell receptor beta chains were read from a single sample in a study of Ad26.COV2.S vaccination and SARS-CoV-2 variants. TCRdb keeps only in-frame clones here, not all; method: immunoSEQ multiplex PCR. Of 430,000 or so clones in the sample, 89% were seen once. Sequenced here: peripheral blood, sampled in a trial of Ad26.COV2.S vaccine versus placebo. Every receptor here comes from a person between 18 and 65 years old who received the Ad26.COV2.S COVID-19 vaccine or a placebo. The CDR3 runs from the conserved cysteine through the conserved F or W. Fields, in order: J gene, D gene, V gene, clone size, CDR3 DNA, CDR3 protein. The D gene is left open where the match is weak. Some rows have no size entry. The others give once, few or many, or a class for an expanded clone.

>TRBJ2-2|.|TRBV12-3/TRBV12-4|once
TGTGCCAGCAGTTTTGGAGAAACCGGGGAGCTGTTTTTT
CASSFGETGELFF
>TRBJ2-1|.|TRBV5-4|once
TGTGCCAGCAGCTTGGGACTAGGGGCCTACAATGAGCAGTTCTTC
CASSLGLGAYNEQFF
>TRBJ2-3|.|TRBV12-1|once
TGTGCCAGCAGCTTTGGACTAGCGGGGGATAATACGCAGTATTTT
CASSFGLAGDNTQYF
>TRBJ1-2|.|TRBV15|.
TGTGCCACCAGCCTCCCGGTAGGGGAGGCACGCGTCTATGGCTACACCTTC
CATSLPVGEARVYGYTF
>TRBJ1-1|TRBD1|TRBV27|.
TGTGCCAGCAGTTTTTACATGGCCGGGGCAGGGGGCCTTGGGGCTTTCTTT
CASSFYMAGAGGLGAFF
>TRBJ2-1|.|TRBV12-5|.
TGTGCTAGTGGTCCTGGAGGGTCGTACAATGAGCAGTTCTTC
CASGPGGSYNEQFF
>TRBJ1-3|.|TRBV15|.
TGTGCCACCAGCAGAGCCATATCGCTAGGGGGACCTGGAAACACCATATATTTT
CATSRAISLGGPGNTIYF
>TRBJ2-4|.|TRBV28|.
TGTGCCAGCAGCCGGATCGGAGAAGCGGTCAAAAACATTCAGTACTTC
CASSRIGEAVKNIQYF
>TRBJ2-6|TRBD1|TRBV7-3|.
TGTGCCAGCAGCCCTAACCGGGACAGGGAATCTGGGGCCAACGTCCTGACTTTC
CASSPNRDRESGANVLTF
>TRBJ2-5|TRBD2|TRBV13|.
TGTGCCAGCAGCTTACTAGCGGAATGGGGGGAGACCCAGTACTTC
CASSLLAEWGETQYF
>TRBJ2-1|.|TRBV6-5|.
TGTGCCAGCAGTTACTCGCGCGCCGATCCTTCTGAGCAGTTCTTC
CASSYSRADPSEQFF